A single T cell receptor beta chain is shown here with its context. Sequenced by immunoSEQ multiplex PCR; TCRdb stores in-frame clones only, minus some. In the table there are 150,000 to 180,000 clones, 65% to 90% of which are singletons. The sample is drawn from a study of blood T cell repertoires in COVID-19. Study-level background: The United States, Italy and Spain supplied acute and convalescent COVID-19 samples.

The CDR3 is 17 amino acids. V gave up 2 bases and J gave up 5 bases; unmatched junction bases: 14. Looked up from germline, CDR1 is SGHDT and CDR2 is YYEEEE. Patients of the Seattle cohort, enrolled during active infection, were followed longitudinally. This TCR was recovered from a woman aged 55-70 years with COVID-19, enrolled during active disease. V gene TRBV5-6 combines with J gene TRBJ2-3; 7 bases are a match to TRBD2. Sequencing was performed on peripheral blood. The CDR3 bases are TGTGCCAGCAGCTTAGGTCCTAGCAGACCGGGGGGAGATACGCAGTATTTT. It codes for CASSLGPSRPGGDTQYF.